The following is a TCR beta chain sequence with its context. The target antigen is unknown. MiXCR, run by TCRdb on the RT-PCR reads, gives a single entry per CDR3 protein. The repertoire holds some 640,000 distinct CDR3 sequences, with 11% to 15% as singletons. This record belongs to a study of response to subunit inactivated influenza vaccine. V dropped 0 bases and J dropped 0 bases, with 8 bases sitting between them. Germline V gene data show CDR1 as LGHNA and CDR2 as YSLEER. The CDR3 has 15 amino acids. General study findings and limits: Authors suggested each seasonal influenza vaccination recruits few new T cells.

The chain combines TRBV4-3 with TRBJ1-2; D remains unclear. This receptor was taken from a man aged 50 or older who received an inactivated influenza vaccine. The input for sequencing was PBMCs from blood, taken 14 to 15 days before vaccination. The chain's CDR3 is CASSQEVTPNYGYTF. CDR3 in DNA: TGCGCCAGCAGCCAAGAGGTGACACCTAACTATGGCTACACCTTC.